This T cell receptor beta chain was observed in a study of T cells in Graves' hyperthyroidism and ophthalmopathy. Study findings and constraints: Blood also carried most thyroid clonotypes expanded above 0.001.

J lost 5 bases, V lost 2 bases, and 4 bases had no gene match. This CDR3 contains 15 residues. CDR1 and CDR2 from the germline V gene are ENHRY and SYGVKD. Diagnoses were made from clinical symptoms, serum measures (thyroxine and TRAb), thyroid ultrasound and orbital computed tomography. Using RNA transcripts as the source, TCR beta CDR3 regions were amplified. The HTBI primer set was used in a first-round RT-PCR of the TCR CDR3. A single record per CDR3 protein comes from TCRdb applying MiXCR to the multiplex PCR reads. This sample yields approximately 320,000 distinct CDR3 sequences, of which around 16% are seen a single time; around 33% belongs to the top ten. This clonotype has a count of ten or more. Its target is unknown.

This clonotype was obtained from a man aged 25 to 45 with Graves' hyperthyroidism. The gene calls are TRBV10-3 and TRBJ2-2; 8 bases map to TRBD2. The material sequenced was blood. CDR3: CAISEGTSATGELFF. The DNA of the CDR3 is TGTGCCATCAGTGAGGGGACTAGTGCTACCGGGGAGCTGTTTTTT.